What follows is one TCR beta chain and its context. Germline CDR1 and CDR2: MNHNS and SASEGT. Trimming took off 3 bases at V and 4 bases at J, with 16 bases between the two ends. CDR3 length: 16 amino acids. PCR primers comprised 60 Vbeta and 13 Jbeta primers. Generated by immunoSEQ multiplex PCR, the TCRdb table keeps only in-frame clones and is missing some. This sample has approximately 80,000 clones, with 65% to 75% found just once. The record originates from a study of cytomegalovirus exposure and HLA in healthy donors. Looking at the study overall: Approximately 190 million T cells yielded some 100 million unique TCR beta sequences, as an earlier analysis found.

The sequence was obtained from a woman in her thirties or forties in good health and CMV-seropositive. Input material: PBMCs. J is TRBJ1-5 and V is TRBV6-1, with D maybe TRBD1 (6 bases). The CDR3 coding sequence is TGTGCCAGCAGTGAGGTGTCCGGGACACTTAATCAGCCCCAGCATTTT. Its translation is CASSEVSGTLNQPQHF.